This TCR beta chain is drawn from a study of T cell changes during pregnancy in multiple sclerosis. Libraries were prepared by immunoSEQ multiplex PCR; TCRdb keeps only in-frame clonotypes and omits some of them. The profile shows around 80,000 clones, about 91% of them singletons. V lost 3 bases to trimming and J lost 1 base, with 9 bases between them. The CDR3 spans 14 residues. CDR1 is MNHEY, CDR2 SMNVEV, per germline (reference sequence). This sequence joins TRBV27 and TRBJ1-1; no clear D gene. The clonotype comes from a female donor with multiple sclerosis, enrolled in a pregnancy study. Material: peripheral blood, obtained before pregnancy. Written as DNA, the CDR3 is TGTGCCAGCAGTTTCCAAGCGAGGAACACTGAAGCTTTCTTT. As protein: CASSFQARNTEAFF.